This TCR beta chain is drawn from a study of response to subunit inactivated influenza vaccine. Study-wide findings and caveats: Authors suggested each seasonal influenza vaccination recruits few new T cells.

TCRdb ran MiXCR on the RT-PCR reads and lists one entry per CDR3 protein. The sample carries about 500,000 distinct CDR3 sequences, about 15% recorded once. Trimming shortened V by 0 bases and J by 4 bases, and 7 bases separated the two germline ends. This CDR3 is 13 amino acids long. CDR1 and CDR2 from the germline V gene are LGHNA and YSLEER. This clonotype has more than one count but fewer than ten. The antigen is unknown. The TCR was taken from a man aged 50-75 years who received an inactivated influenza vaccine. The sample here was CD4+ T cells sorted from PBMCs, taken around 25 months after vaccination. V gene TRBV4-3 combines with J gene TRBJ2-7; D ambiguous. The CDR3 nucleotides read TGCGCCAGCAGCCAAGAGGAACGTTACGAGCAGTACTTC. It translates to CASSQEERYEQYF.